The rows below give T cell receptor beta chains drawn from one sample of a study of vaccination effects on CD4 cells after COVID-19. These receptors are not linked to any known antigen. Sequencing used immunoSEQ multiplex PCR; TCRdb keeps in-frame clones, though not all of them. The data contain tens of thousands of clones, about two thirds of them singletons. The sequencing here drew on CD4+ T cells from PBMCs cultured with SARS-CoV-2 spike peptides, taken before COVID-19 vaccination. The receptors stem from a human donor who received a COVID-19 vaccine. The CDR3 runs from the conserved cysteine through the conserved F or W. Only some rows state a clone size, as once, few, many or a class for expanded clones.

V gene: TRBV5-1; clone size: -; CDR3 length: 16; J gene: TRBJ2-5; CDR3 protein: CASSNNGPGAQETQYF
V gene: TRBV10-3; clone size: -; CDR3 length: 14; J gene: TRBJ1-6; CDR3 protein: CAISEGTNNSPLHF
V gene: TRBV29-1; clone size: few; CDR3 length: 17; J gene: TRBJ2-7; CDR3 protein: CSVQRARGRRSAYEQYF
V gene: TRBV5-4; clone size: -; CDR3 length: 13; J gene: TRBJ2-5; CDR3 protein: CASGRDSQETQYF
V gene: TRBV7-3; clone size: -; CDR3 length: 14; J gene: TRBJ2-5; CDR3 protein: CASSKDRLGETQYF
V gene: TRBV4-1; clone size: once; CDR3 length: 14; J gene: TRBJ2-7; CDR3 protein: CASSQEPRWYEQYF
V gene: TRBV19; clone size: few; CDR3 length: 13; J gene: TRBJ1-6; CDR3 protein: CATGETYNSPLHF
V gene: TRBV2; clone size: -; CDR3 length: 15; J gene: TRBJ1-5; CDR3 protein: CASRNDRGMGQPQHF
V gene: TRBV28; clone size: once; CDR3 length: 13; J gene: TRBJ1-4; CDR3 protein: CASGSRPNEKLFF
V gene: TRBV7-9; clone size: -; CDR3 length: 14; J gene: TRBJ2-3; CDR3 protein: CASSFGGVTDTQYF
V gene: TRBV6-2/TRBV6-3; clone size: -; CDR3 length: 16; J gene: TRBJ1-2; CDR3 protein: CASSYGGGTGIYGYTF
V gene: TRBV3-1/TRBV3-2; clone size: -; CDR3 length: 15; J gene: TRBJ2-2; CDR3 protein: CASSQGQDRAAELFF
V gene: TRBV6-6; clone size: -; CDR3 length: 14; J gene: TRBJ1-6; CDR3 protein: CASRTQGADSPLHF
V gene: TRBV6-5; clone size: once; CDR3 length: 15; J gene: TRBJ2-1; CDR3 protein: CASMMGSSGYNEQFF
V gene: TRBV6-1; clone size: few; CDR3 length: 17; J gene: TRBJ2-7; CDR3 protein: CASSGGAGTGNGYEQYF
V gene: TRBV28; clone size: -; CDR3 length: 14; J gene: TRBJ2-7; CDR3 protein: CASSSPHDGYEQYF
V gene: TRBV19; clone size: -; CDR3 length: 18; J gene: TRBJ1-1; CDR3 protein: CASSYPPGVGGLNTEAFF
V gene: TRBV5-8; clone size: -; CDR3 length: 15; J gene: TRBJ2-1; CDR3 protein: CASSSGLAGANEQFF
V gene: TRBV6-2/TRBV6-3; clone size: -; CDR3 length: 17; J gene: TRBJ2-3; CDR3 protein: CASSYPLAGGLPDTQYF
V gene: TRBV11-2; clone size: once; CDR3 length: 18; J gene: TRBJ2-5; CDR3 protein: CASSLLRPAGGYQETQYF
V gene: TRBV15; clone size: -; CDR3 length: 13; J gene: TRBJ1-2; CDR3 protein: CATRRWGEGGYTF
V gene: TRBV30; clone size: few; CDR3 length: 13; J gene: TRBJ1-2; CDR3 protein: CAWSVQVNYGYTF
V gene: TRBV7-9; clone size: -; CDR3 length: 17; J gene: TRBJ2-1; CDR3 protein: CASSLSLTGRSYNEQFF
V gene: TRBV4-1; clone size: -; CDR3 length: 18; J gene: TRBJ2-5; CDR3 protein: CASSQRSGQRAGEETQYF
V gene: TRBV5-1; clone size: -; CDR3 length: 13; J gene: TRBJ2-7; CDR3 protein: CASSLQRRYEQYF